Below are 8 T cell receptor beta chains sequenced from a single sample in a study of persistence of HIV-infected CD4 T cells. Stimulation used 10 ug/mL lysate from CMV-infected fibroblasts. CD40L-negative CD69-negative CD45RO-high memory CD4+ T cells were sorted as populations depleted of antigen-responding cells. Their antigens remain unidentified. The libraries were made with immunoSEQ version 4 in survey mode. TCRdb's table, derived via immunoSEQ multiplex PCR, lists solely in-frame clones and lacks some. The sample yields tens of thousands of clones, more than 70% seen once. The material was CD4+ T cells sorted from PBMCs after approximately 20-hour stimulation, obtained from a patient who received antiretroviral therapy. The origin of the receptors is an adult man with HIV who was CMV-seropositive.

The V gene is TRBV27, the J gene TRBJ1-1; 9 bases are a match to TRBD1. The CDR3 runs 15 residues. Per germline, CDR1 MNHEY and CDR2 SMNVEV (reference sequence). V lost 8 bases and J lost 3; bases outside the gene matches: 10. The CDR3 sequence: CASQTYRGLDTEAFF. The CDR3, as DNA: TGTGCCAGCCAAACCTACAGGGGGCTCGACACTGAAGCTTTCTTT.

The V call is TRBV6-1, the J call TRBJ2-3; TRBD2 aligns across 12 bases. The CDR3 totals 20 residues. Looked up from germline, CDR1 is MNHNS and CDR2 is SASEGT. Trimming removed 0 bases from V and 4 bases from J; junction bases left unmatched: 14. CDR3 bases: TGTGCCAGCAGTGAAGCTCTAACTAGCGGGGGGCGATCTAGAGCAGATACGCAGTATTTT. Translation: CASSEALTSGGRSRADTQYF.

The gene calls are TRBV3-1 (or the pseudogene TRBV3-2) and TRBJ1-5, with 9 nucleotides matching TRBD1. V lost 1 base and J lost 6; bases outside the gene matches: 4. There are 15 residues in the CDR3. The germline V gene encodes CDR1 LGHDT and CDR2 YNNKEL (reference sequence). As DNA, the CDR3 is TGTGCCAGCAGCCAAGTTCCGGGACAGGGTCAGCCCCAGCATTTT. Translation: CASSQVPGQGQPQHF.

The J gene is TRBJ1-1, the V gene TRBV5-6; no definite D call. V lost 2 bases to trimming and J lost 2 bases, with 4 bases between them. The germline V gene encodes CDR1 SGHDT and CDR2 YYEEEE. There are 12 residues in the CDR3. The CDR3 sequence is CASSFPNTEAFF. In DNA form, the CDR3 reads TGTGCCAGCAGCTTCCCTAACACTGAAGCTTTCTTT.

As DNA, the CDR3 is TGCGCCAGCAGCCAAGATTCTCACGCCGGGACAGTTGATTCACCCCTCCACTTT. Protein product: CASSQDSHAGTVDSPLHF. The chain is built from TRBV4-1 and TRBJ1-6, with TRBD1 matching over 7 bases. The V gene's germline CDR1 is MGHRA and CDR2 YSYEKL. The CDR3 contains 18 residues. V was clipped by 0 bases and J by 8 bases; unmatched bases: 13.

Comments on this clone: One junction end does not reproduce the germline sequence, and a read error may be involved. This same CDR3 is encoded by further DNA sequences in the sample. The chain carries TRBV19 and TRBJ1-2, with 12 positions matching TRBD1. CDR3 length: 12 residues. The germline V gene encodes CDR1 LNHDA and CDR2 SQIVND (reference sequence). The CDR3 DNA follows: TGTGCCAGTTGGGACAGGGGGCTTGGCTACACCTTT. This gives the protein CASWDRGLGYTF. The full variable domain, with the rest looked up from reference TRBV19 and TRBJ1-2, is DGGITQSPKYLFRKEGQNVTLSCEQNLNHDAMYWYRQDPGQGLRLIYYSQIVNDFQKGDIAEGYSVSREKKESFPLTVTSAQKNPTAFYLCASWDRGLGYTFGSGTRLTVV.

In its sample, this clone was seen once. The gene calls are TRBV12-3 or TRBV12-4 and TRBJ1-1; no clear D. V dropped 2 bases and J dropped 4 bases, with 2 bases sitting between them. The length of the CDR3 is 11 residues. The CDR3 DNA sequence: TGTGCCAGCAGTTTACGCACTGAAGCTTTCTTT. Protein: CASSLRTEAFF.

The chain carries TRBV18 and TRBJ1-3, with 7 bases aligning to TRBD1. The ends lost 0 bases at V and 3 bases at J; junction bases unmatched: 5. CDR1 KGHSH and CDR2 LQKENI come from the germline V gene. The CDR3 contains 16 residues. The CDR3, as DNA: TGTGCCAGCTCACCACCGACAGGGACTCATGGAAACACCATATATTTT. Protein product: CASSPPTGTHGNTIYF. Together with reference TRBV18 and TRBJ1-3, the CDR3 gives the full variable domain: NAGVMQNPRHLVRRRGQEARLRCSPMKGHSHVYWYRQLPEEGLKFMVYLQKENIIDESGMPKERFSAEFPKEGPSILRIQQVVRGDSAAYFCASSPPTGTHGNTIYFGEGSWLTVV.